The 22 T cell receptor beta chains presented below share a single source sample, sequenced in a study of glioma-infiltrating T cells after dendritic cell vaccination. The sample's time point: after dendritic cell vaccination, including at tumor progression/relapse. The protocol was immunoSEQ multiplex PCR, while the TCRdb copy is restricted to in-frame clones and leaves out a portion. The sample includes 90,000 or so clones, approximately 78% of them seen just once. Specimen: blood, collected after dendritic cell vaccination. The receptors originated from a human donor with glioblastoma.

This rearrangement joins TRBV7-6 to TRBJ2-5; 12 bases align to TRBD2. The CDR3 length is 17 residues. Germline CDR1 is SGHVS and CDR2 is FNYEAQ. The ends lost 4 bases at V and 2 bases at J; junction bases unmatched: 8. The CDR3 region is CASSSGVGLAGQETQYF. CDR3 DNA: TGTGCCAGCAGCTCGGGGGTTGGACTAGCGGGACAAGAGACCCAGTACTTC.

This clone showed up just a few times. The chain combines TRBV5-8 with TRBJ1-2; tentative D call: TRBD1 (5 bases). CDR1 is SGHTS and CDR2 is YDEGEE in the germline V gene. V lost 3 bases and J 4 bases, leaving 22 bases between the germline ends. The CDR3 covers 17 residues. Written as DNA, the CDR3 is TGTGCCAGCAGCTCACTTAGCACTTCGACAGTCCGCTATGGCTACACCTTC. Translation gives CASSSLSTSTVRYGYTF.

The rearrangement links TRBV30 to TRBJ2-1, with 8 bases that match TRBD2. V was pared by 0 bases and J by 8 bases, with 9 bases of the junction left unmatched. This CDR3 is 15 amino acids long. Per germline, CDR1 GTSNPN and CDR2 SVGIG (reference sequence). The CDR3 DNA sequence: TGTGCCTGGAGTGTATGGACTAGCCATTCCGATGAGCAGTTCTTC. Translation: CAWSVWTSHSDEQFF.

The chain recombines TRBV7-9 with TRBJ1-5; D remains unclear. V lost 0 bases and J 0 bases, leaving 6 bases between the germline ends. Germline CDR1 reads SEHNR; CDR2 reads FQNEAQ (reference sequence). The length of the CDR3 is 15 residues. The CDR3 DNA reads as TGTGCCAGCAGCTTAGCGGCAGATAGCAATCAGCCCCAGCATTTT. Its protein product is CASSLAADSNQPQHF.

This chain connects TRBV18 to TRBJ1-1; D gene uncertain. V dropped 8 bases and J dropped 6 bases, with 16 bases sitting between them. Germline CDR1 reads KGHSH; CDR2 reads LQKENI. The CDR3 runs 13 residues. CDR3 nucleotides: TGTGCCAGCCATACCTTACAAGAAGCTGAAGCTTTCTTT. Residues: CASHTLQEAEAFF.

The chain combines TRBV20-1 with TRBJ2-3; unclear D gene. The CDR3 runs to 11 residues. V lost 5 bases and J lost 5, with 8 bases in between. Germline values: CDR1 DFQATT, CDR2 SNEGSKA (reference sequence). The CDR3 spells CSAPPGDTQYF. CDR3 coding DNA: TGCAGTGCTCCTCCCGGAGATACGCAGTATTTT.

The chain links TRBV13 to TRBJ2-3; D may be TRBD2 (6 bases). The CDR3 sequence is 16 residues long. The V gene's germline CDR1 is PRHDT and CDR2 FYEKMQ (reference sequence). V dropped 2 bases and J dropped 1 base, with 13 bases sitting between them. CDR3 sequence reads: CASSLRSGTGTDTQYF. The CDR3 coding sequence is TGTGCCAGCAGCTTAAGGTCCGGGACTGGCACAGATACGCAGTATTTT.

This chain joins TRBV18 and TRBJ1-6; TRBD1 agrees at 7 bases. Per the germline V gene, CDR1 is KGHSH and CDR2 is LQKENI. V was pared by 1 base and J by 10 bases, with 4 bases of the junction left unmatched. This CDR3 contains 14 residues. The CDR3 DNA sequence: TGTGCCAGCTCACCACGGGACAGCGACTCACCCCTCCACTTT. Protein product: CASSPRDSDSPLHF.

The V and J genes are TRBV5-1 and TRBJ2-1; 10 positions agree with TRBD1. Germline V CDR1 and CDR2: SGHRS, YFSETQ. CDR3 length: 15 residues. Trimming cost V 1 base and J 6 bases; bases outside gene matches: 4. In DNA form, the CDR3 reads TGCGCCAGCAGCTTGCCCGGGACAGGGGCCAATGAGCAGTTCTTC. This sequence encodes CASSLPGTGANEQFF.

The chain is built from TRBV6-6 and TRBJ1-5, with TRBD1 identical over 10 bases. J gave up 7 bases and V 6 bases, and 3 bases lay outside the gene matches. Germline V gene lookup returns CDR1 MNHNY and CDR2 SVGAGI (reference sequence). This CDR3 comprises 13 residues. For the CDR3, the DNA is TGTGCCAGCAGCCGACAGGGGGCCCAGCCCCAGCATTTT. It encodes CASSRQGAQPQHF.

This clone was observed once. The CDR3 here is CASAFYNEQFF. CDR3 bases: TGTGCTAGTGCCTTCTACAATGAGCAGTTCTTC. The chain is built from TRBV12-5 and TRBJ2-1; D unresolved. The CDR3 is 11 residues long. CDR1 is LGHNT and CDR2 is FRNRAP in the germline V gene. The V gene lost 7 bases and the J gene lost 3 bases, with 4 bases spanning the gap.

V gene TRBV2 combines with J gene TRBJ1-5, with TRBD1 as a possible D gene (6 bases). V shed 6 bases and J shed 3 bases, with 15 bases lying between them. Germline-derived CDR1 and CDR2 are SNHLY and FYNNEI. CDR3 length: 15 amino acids. CDR3 region: CASREQGSFNQPQHF. CDR3 DNA: TGTGCCAGCAGGGAACAGGGTTCCTTCAATCAGCCCCAGCATTTT.

The V and J genes are TRBV6-6 and TRBJ1-2; the match to TRBD1 covers 8 bases. CDR3 length: 15 residues. Trimming removed 2 bases from V and 3 bases from J; junction bases left unmatched: 5. The germline gives CDR1 MNHNY, CDR2 SVGAGI (reference sequence). The CDR3 sequence is CASSYRGQAHYGYTF. DNA for the CDR3: TGTGCCAGCAGTTACCGGGGACAGGCCCACTATGGCTACACCTTC.

This sequence joins TRBV11-3 and TRBJ1-1; 7 bases line up with TRBD1. Germline-derived CDR1 and CDR2 are SGHNT and YENEEA. Trimming at V came to 2 bases and at J to 4 bases, leaving 4 bases not matched to a gene. The CDR3 sequence is 14 residues long. In DNA, the CDR3 is TGTGCCAGCAGCTTAAACGCAGGGGGCACTGAAGCTTTCTTT. Translation: CASSLNAGGTEAFF.

This rearrangement joins TRBV18 to TRBJ1-5; a possible D gene is TRBD1 (5 bases). Trimming shortened V by 0 bases and J by 7 bases, and 13 bases separated the two germline ends. Per germline, CDR1 KGHSH and CDR2 LQKENI. CDR3 length: 15 residues. The CDR3 DNA sequence: TGTGCCAGCTCACCACCGGGGGGGGGAGAGCAGCCCCAGCATTTT. It yields the protein CASSPPGGGEQPQHF.

J is TRBJ2-2 and V is TRBV29-1; 7 nucleotides agree with TRBD2. The CDR3 runs to 11 residues. The trim removed 7 bases at V and 5 bases at J, leaving 1 base unmatched. Per germline, CDR1 SQVTM and CDR2 ANQGSEA. The CDR3 DNA follows: TGCAGCGGGGGGGGTACCGGGGAGCTGTTTTTT. The encoded protein is CSGGGTGELFF.

The chain uses TRBV5-4 and TRBJ1-2, with 7 positions matching TRBD1. Trimming cost V 4 bases and J 2 bases; bases outside gene matches: 5. The CDR3 consists of 14 residues. CDR1 is SGHNT and CDR2 is YYREEE in the germline V gene (reference sequence). CDR3 protein: CASSLQGENYGYTF. The CDR3 nucleotides are TGTGCCAGCAGCCTCCAGGGGGAGAACTATGGCTACACCTTC.

In this sample, this clone turned up a few times. This rearrangement joins TRBV6-5 to TRBJ2-2; D might be TRBD1 (6 bases). This CDR3 comprises 15 residues. Per germline, CDR1 MNHEY and CDR2 SVGAGI. Trimming removed 6 bases from V and 4 bases from J, with 15 bases in between. Here the CDR3 reads CASSVYRESTGELFF. CDR3 coding DNA: TGTGCCAGCAGCGTCTACAGGGAGAGCACCGGGGAGCTGTTTTTT.

The rearrangement links TRBV5-4 to TRBJ2-5, with TRBD2 matching 9 bases. The CDR3 is made up of 14 amino acids. The germline gives CDR1 SGHNT, CDR2 YYREEE (reference sequence). V was clipped by 7 bases and J by 5 bases; unmatched bases: 9. The CDR3 region is CASSRGGLIETQYF. For the CDR3, the DNA is TGTGCCAGCTCGCGGGGGGGGCTCATCGAGACCCAGTACTTC. Full variable domain (missing parts from reference TRBV5-4 and TRBJ2-5): ETGVTQSPTHLIKTRGQQVTLRCSSQSGHNTVSWYQQALGQGPQFIFQYYREEENGRGNFPPRFSGLQFPNYSSELNVNALELDDSALYLCASSRGGLIETQYFGPGTRLLVL.

The table lists this clone with a few counts. The rearrangement uses TRBV10-2 and TRBJ2-7; no definite D call. The V and J ends lost 6 bases and 0 bases respectively, with 3 bases between them. Germline V CDR1 and CDR2: WSHSY, SAAADI. The CDR3 is made up of 11 amino acids. Here the CDR3 DNA reads TGCGCCAGCAGCGACTCCTACGAGCAGTACGTC. Protein: CASSDSYEQYV.

This clone was found once. V gene TRBV5-1 combines with J gene TRBJ1-2, with D possibly TRBD1 on 6 matching bases. This CDR3 comprises 14 residues. The germline CDR1 and CDR2 sequences are SGHRS and YFSETQ. Deletions cut 4 bases from V and 4 bases from J, with 14 bases between. As DNA, the CDR3 is TGCGCCAGCAGCGAGGACAGAGGGGGCTATGGCTACACCTTC. Encoded protein: CASSEDRGGYGYTF. Complete variable domain (other parts from reference TRBV5-1 and TRBJ1-2): KAGVTQTPRYLIKTRGQQVTLSCSPISGHRSVSWYQQTPGQGLQFLFEYFSETQRNKGNFPGRFSGRQFSNSRSEMNVSTLELGDSALYLCASSEDRGGYGYTFGSGTRLTVV.

Worth noting for this clone: Additional DNA sequences in this sample encode the identical CDR3. The gene calls are TRBV9 and TRBJ1-4; D is possibly TRBD1 (5 bases). Deletions cut 0 bases from V and 10 bases from J, with 10 bases between. Looked up from germline, CDR1 is SGDLS and CDR2 is YYNGEE. This CDR3 spans 13 amino acids. CDR3 sequence: CASSVAQGGKLFF. The CDR3 DNA is TGTGCCAGCAGCGTAGCTCAGGGTGGAAAACTGTTTTTT.